This T cell receptor beta chain comes out of a study of T cells in Graves' hyperthyroidism and ophthalmopathy. The study's findings and limits: Among clonotypes expanded in thyroid above 0.001, most were also found in blood.

V lost 5 bases to trimming and J lost 5 bases; unmatched junction nucleotides: 6. This CDR3 is built from 15 residues. Looked up from germline, CDR1 is SNHLY and CDR2 is FYNNEI. This clonotype was seen repeatedly, ten times or more. Its specificity is not known. Thyroid ultrasound, orbital computed tomography, clinical symptoms, and serum thyroxine and TRAb underpinned diagnoses. Template material for amplifying TCR beta CDR3 regions consisted of RNA transcripts. The primer set for the first-round RT-PCR of the TCR CDR3 was HTBI. TCRdb redid the calling of the multiplex PCR reads with MiXCR, one entry per CDR3 protein. Among hundreds of thousands of distinct CDR3 sequences listed, more than 12% were seen once.

The chain links TRBV2 to TRBJ2-1; 10 bases fit TRBD1. The receptor comes from a man in his fifties with Graves' ophthalmopathy. The sequencing input was blood. DNA for the CDR3: TGTGCCAGCAGTCCCGGGACAGGGGTACACAATGAGCAGTTCTTC. Translating it yields CASSPGTGVHNEQFF.